The 23 T cell receptor beta chains presented below share a single source sample, sequenced in a study of blood T cell repertoires in COVID-19. Clones were sequenced by immunoSEQ multiplex PCR, and TCRdb holds only the in-frame ones, with some missing. Seen here are 90,000 to 140,000 clones, approximately 81% observed once, and the top ten hold over 35%. Material: peripheral blood. The receptor source for this set is a man older than 75 with acute or convalescent COVID-19.

The rearrangement joins TRBV20-1 to TRBJ2-5; 10 bases map to TRBD1. The germline V gene encodes CDR1 DFQATT and CDR2 SNEGSKA (reference sequence). The CDR3 sequence is 14 residues long. J lost 3 bases, V lost 3 bases, and 4 bases had no gene match. The CDR3 loop reads CSASGDRGKETQYF. In DNA, the CDR3 is TGCAGTGCTAGTGGGGACAGGGGCAAAGAGACCCAGTACTTC.

The rearrangement links TRBV9 to TRBJ2-7, with 7 nucleotides matching TRBD1. The junction had 2 bases not matched to a gene; V was cut back by 3 bases and J by 2 bases. The germline V gene has CDR1 SGDLS and CDR2 YYNGEE. The CDR3 runs to 13 residues. The CDR3, as DNA: TGTGCCAGCAGCGAGGGGACAGCCTACGAGCAGTACTTC. Translated, it gives CASSEGTAYEQYF.

This rearrangement joins TRBV7-3 to TRBJ2-1; TRBD1 might be the D (7 bases). Germline CDR1 reads SGHTA; CDR2 reads FQGTGA. V lost 2 bases and J 4 bases, leaving 9 bases between the germline ends. There are 14 residues in the CDR3. CDR3 protein: CASSLQGGYNEQFF. CDR3 bases: TGTGCCAGCAGCTTACAGGGGGGTTACAATGAGCAGTTCTTC.

V is TRBV19 and J is TRBJ2-7; 9 positions agree with TRBD1. From germline, CDR1 is LNHDA and CDR2 SQIVND (reference sequence). CDR3 size: 13 residues. Trimming at V came to 5 bases and at J to 2 bases, leaving 1 base not matched to a gene. For the CDR3, the DNA is TGTGCCAGTAGTGACAGGGGGGCCTACGAGCAGTACTTC. It specifies CASSDRGAYEQYF.

This rearrangement joins TRBV14 to TRBJ1-2; D unclear. Germline V gene sequence: CDR1 SGHDN, CDR2 FVKESK. The CDR3 is made up of 13 amino acids. Trimming removed 0 bases at V and 5 bases at J, with 7 bases between. The CDR3 nucleotides are TGTGCCAGCAGCCAAGATGCCGGGTATGGCTACACCTTC. It codes for CASSQDAGYGYTF.

The chain has TRBV12-3 or TRBV12-4 and TRBJ1-1; D is unclear. V was cut by 3 bases and J by 1 base, with 6 bases left in between. The CDR3 is made up of 13 amino acids. The CDR3 protein is CASSFSRNTEAFF. CDR3 in DNA: TGTGCCAGCAGTTTTAGCAGGAACACTGAAGCTTTCTTT.

The rearrangement joins TRBV29-1 to TRBJ2-2, with D tentatively TRBD2 (5 bases). The ends were cut back, 5 bases at V and 4 bases at J, with 14 bases in the middle. Germline CDR1 is SQVTM and CDR2 is ANQGSEA. The CDR3 contains 14 residues. The CDR3 region has the DNA TGCAGCGTTACTAGTTTGATCGGCACCGGGGAGCTGTTTTTT. It specifies CSVTSLIGTGELFF.

This sequence joins TRBV5-1 and TRBJ2-5; 7 bases fit TRBD1. Germline-derived CDR1 and CDR2 are SGHRS and YFSETQ. Trimming removed 5 bases from V and 4 bases from J; junction bases left unmatched: 5. This CDR3 is built from 13 residues. The CDR3 bases are TGCGCCAGCAGTCGGGACAGCAGAGAGACCCAGTACTTC. It is translated as CASSRDSRETQYF.

On this clone: One end of the junction does not line up with germline, which may come from a read error. This chain connects TRBV2 to TRBJ2-5; a possible D gene is TRBD1 (6 bases). The CDR3 is 14 residues long. CDR1 and CDR2 (germline): SNHLY, FYNNEI. The CDR3 bases are TGTGCCAGCAGCGAAGAGAGGACAGAAGAGACCCAGTACTTC. Its translation is CASSEERTEETQYF.

The chain employs TRBV27 and TRBJ2-2; 10 bases match TRBD1. The CDR3 has 16 residues. The germline CDR1 and CDR2 sequences are MNHEY and SMNVEV (reference sequence). The V gene end was trimmed by 6 bases and the J gene end by 0 bases; junction bases not matched to a gene: 4. DNA of the CDR3: TGTGCCAGCAGGCGACAGGGGGCCGCGAACACCGGGGAGCTGTTTTTT. It codes for CASRRQGAANTGELFF.

The CDR3 nucleotides are TGTGCCAGCAAGAAAGCGGTGAACACTGAAGCTTTCTTT. Amino acids: CASKKAVNTEAFF. The chain joins TRBV2 to TRBJ1-1; D is undetermined. Trimming shortened V by 7 bases and J by 0 bases, and 9 bases separated the two germline ends. Per germline, CDR1 SNHLY and CDR2 FYNNEI. The CDR3 contains 13 residues.

This rearrangement joins TRBV29-1 to TRBJ2-3; D is unresolved. V was shortened by 5 bases and J by 2 bases, with 11 bases between the two germline ends. Looked up from germline, CDR1 is SQVTM and CDR2 is ANQGSEA. The CDR3 is 13 residues long. CDR3 DNA: TGCAGCGTTACGGGTCGCTCCACAGATACGCAGTATTTT. Translation: CSVTGRSTDTQYF.

The chain employs TRBV2 and TRBJ2-7; D perhaps matches TRBD2 (6 bases). Germline CDR1 reads SNHLY; CDR2 reads FYNNEI. This CDR3 contains 15 residues. Trimming removed 3 bases at V and 2 bases at J, with 14 bases between. The CDR3 sequence: CASSDTGTLTYEQYF. The CDR3 DNA reads as TGTGCCAGCAGTGACACCGGGACTCTTACCTACGAGCAGTACTTC.

This chain uses TRBV19 with TRBJ1-1, with 8 bases identical to TRBD1. The V gene end was trimmed by 4 bases and the J gene end by 1 base; junction bases not matched to a gene: 2. Germline V lookup: CDR1 LNHDA, CDR2 SQIVND (reference sequence). This CDR3 contains 14 residues. The CDR3 sequence: CASSTTGENTEAFF. The CDR3 region has the DNA TGTGCCAGTAGTACGACAGGGGAGAACACTGAAGCTTTCTTT.

This chain connects TRBV7-9 to TRBJ2-3; 7 bases agree with TRBD2. The CDR3 sequence is 15 residues long. From germline, CDR1 is SEHNR and CDR2 FQNEAQ (reference sequence). V lost 1 base to trimming and J lost 1 base; unmatched junction nucleotides: 2. CDR3 in amino acids: CASSLGGRGTDTQYF. DNA of the CDR3: TGTGCCAGCAGCTTAGGGGGGAGGGGCACAGATACGCAGTATTTT.

The chain carries TRBV6-5 and TRBJ1-6; TRBD1 agrees at 10 bases. This CDR3 is 14 amino acids long. Germline V gene sequence: CDR1 MNHEY, CDR2 SVGAGI. Losses at the gene ends were 2 bases for V and 10 bases for J; bases not matched to a gene: 2. The CDR3 DNA reads as TGTGCCAGCAGTTACGGGACAGGGGAATCACCCCTCCACTTT. The encoded protein is CASSYGTGESPLHF.

V gene TRBV19 combines with J gene TRBJ2-5; a possible D gene is TRBD1 (6 bases). The CDR3 sequence is 14 residues long. Deletions cut 6 bases from V and 3 bases from J, with 14 bases between. The germline gives CDR1 LNHDA, CDR2 SQIVND (reference sequence). CDR3 in DNA: TGTGCCAGTAGGGGGGCAGGGGCTAAAGAGACCCAGTACTTC. Encoded protein: CASRGAGAKETQYF.

With regard to this clone: Germline and junction disagree at one end, which may indicate a read error. V and J are TRBV7-9 and TRBJ2-1, with D perhaps matching TRBD2 (6 bases). This CDR3 has 12 residues. Germline-derived CDR1 and CDR2 are SEHNR and FQNEAQ (reference sequence). The CDR3 protein is CASSLDRGLPLF. DNA for the CDR3: TGTGCCAGCAGCTTAGACCGCGGACTACCTCTCTTC.

The V and J genes are TRBV7-2 and TRBJ2-3; tentative D call: TRBD2 (6 bases). The CDR3 runs to 16 residues. Germline V CDR1 and CDR2: SGHTA, FQGNSA. V lost 5 bases and J lost 2, with 17 bases in between. The CDR3 loop is CASSLSQRVVTDTQYF. CDR3 nucleotides: TGTGCCAGCAGCCTGTCCCAGCGGGTGGTCACAGATACGCAGTATTTT.

The rearrangement joins TRBV5-1 to TRBJ2-1, with D perhaps TRBD2 (5 bases). CDR1 and CDR2 from the germline V gene are SGHRS and YFSETQ. The CDR3 totals 15 residues. Trimming took off 1 base at V and 7 bases at J, with 15 bases between the two ends. DNA of the CDR3: TGCGCCAGCAGCTTGTCGCGGGTCGGGAAAAATGAGCAGTTCTTC. The encoded protein is CASSLSRVGKNEQFF.

This clone was seen only once. The genes are TRBV6-2 or TRBV6-3 and TRBJ1-2, with D unclear. The CDR3 is 12 residues long. The germline V and J ends were trimmed by 8 bases and 1 base, with 8 bases remaining between them. In germline, CDR1 is MNHEY, CDR2 SVGEGT. The CDR3, as DNA: TGTGCCAGCGGTTTTATTAACTATGGCTACACCTTC. Its translation is CASGFINYGYTF.

This clone turned up a few times. This sequence joins TRBV5-1 and TRBJ2-2, with a possible D match to TRBD2 (5 bases). The CDR3 consists of 14 residues. Trimming removed 4 bases at V and 5 bases at J, with 12 bases between. Germline V lookup: CDR1 SGHRS, CDR2 YFSETQ. The CDR3 loop is CASSQWTGTGELFF. In DNA, the CDR3 is TGCGCCAGCAGCCAATGGACGGGAACCGGGGAGCTGTTTTTT.

The chain's CDR3 is CASRFLNTGELFF. The CDR3 nucleotides read TGTGCCAGCAGGTTCTTGAACACCGGGGAGCTGTTTTTT. The chain couples TRBV5-8 to TRBJ2-2; D ambiguous. Per the germline V gene, CDR1 is SGHTS and CDR2 is YDEGEE. Trimming took off 5 bases at V and 1 base at J, with 6 bases between the two ends. The CDR3 totals 13 residues.